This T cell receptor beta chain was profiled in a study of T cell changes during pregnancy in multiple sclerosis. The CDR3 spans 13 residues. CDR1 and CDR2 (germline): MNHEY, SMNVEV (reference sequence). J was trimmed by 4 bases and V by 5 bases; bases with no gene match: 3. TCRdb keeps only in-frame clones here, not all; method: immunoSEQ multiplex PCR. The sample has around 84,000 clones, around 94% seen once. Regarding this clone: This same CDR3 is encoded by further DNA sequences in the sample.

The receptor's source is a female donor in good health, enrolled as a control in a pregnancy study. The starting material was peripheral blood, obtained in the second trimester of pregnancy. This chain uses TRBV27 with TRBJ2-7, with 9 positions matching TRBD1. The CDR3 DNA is TGTGCCAGCAGTATAGGACAGGGGTACGAGCAGTACTTC. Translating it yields CASSIGQGYEQYF.